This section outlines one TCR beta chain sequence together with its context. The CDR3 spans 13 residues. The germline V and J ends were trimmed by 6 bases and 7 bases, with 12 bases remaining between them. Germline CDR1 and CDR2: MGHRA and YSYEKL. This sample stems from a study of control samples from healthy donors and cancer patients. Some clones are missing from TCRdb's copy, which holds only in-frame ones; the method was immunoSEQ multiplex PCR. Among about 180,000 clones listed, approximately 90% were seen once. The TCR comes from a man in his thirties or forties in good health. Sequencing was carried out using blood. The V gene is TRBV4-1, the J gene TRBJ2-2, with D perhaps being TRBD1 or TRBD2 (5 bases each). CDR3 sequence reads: CASSVGVNGELFF. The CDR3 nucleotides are TGCGCCAGCAGTGTGGGGGTCAACGGGGAGCTGTTTTTT.